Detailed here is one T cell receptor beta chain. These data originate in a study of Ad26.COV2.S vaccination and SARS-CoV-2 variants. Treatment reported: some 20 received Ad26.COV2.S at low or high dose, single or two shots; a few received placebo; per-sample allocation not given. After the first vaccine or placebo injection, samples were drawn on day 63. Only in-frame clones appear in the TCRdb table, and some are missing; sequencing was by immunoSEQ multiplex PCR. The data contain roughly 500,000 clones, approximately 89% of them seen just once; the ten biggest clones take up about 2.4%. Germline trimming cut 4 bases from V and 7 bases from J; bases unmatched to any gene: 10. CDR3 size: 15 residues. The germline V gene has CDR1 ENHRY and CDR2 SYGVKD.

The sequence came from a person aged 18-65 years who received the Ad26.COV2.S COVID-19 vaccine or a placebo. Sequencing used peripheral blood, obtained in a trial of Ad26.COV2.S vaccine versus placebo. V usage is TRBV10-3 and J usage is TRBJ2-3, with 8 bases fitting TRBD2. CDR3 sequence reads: CAISASGGVGNTQYF. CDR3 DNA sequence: TGTGCCATCAGTGCGTCGGGAGGGGTCGGGAATACGCAGTATTTT.